What follows are 15 T cell receptor beta chains derived from one specimen sequenced in a study of blood T cell repertoires in COVID-19. Sequencing was performed with immunoSEQ multiplex PCR; in TCRdb, only in-frame clones are kept and a portion is missing. The data show around 78,000 clones, 77% seen once. The source material was peripheral blood. The receptors stem from a human donor in a cohort sampled during active COVID-19.

The rearrangement uses TRBV29-1 and TRBJ2-1, with 7 bases identical to TRBD2. With 3 bases clipped from V and 6 bases from J, the junction kept 5 bases outside the gene matches. CDR3 length: 13 amino acids. The V gene's germline CDR1 is SQVTM and CDR2 ANQGSEA. CDR3 in amino acids: CSVDSLAANEQFF. The CDR3 DNA follows: TGCAGCGTTGATAGTCTAGCGGCCAATGAGCAGTTCTTC.

This clone was counted a few times. This chain links TRBV7-8 with TRBJ2-7; TRBD1 is a possible D gene (6 bases). CDR1 is SGHVS, CDR2 FQNEAQ, per germline. V lost 3 bases to trimming and J lost 6 bases, with 18 bases between them. The CDR3 consists of 15 residues. The CDR3 loop is CASSFGTTSLGEQYF. CDR3 nucleotides: TGTGCCAGCAGCTTCGGGACAACTTCCCTCGGCGAGCAGTACTTC.

This rearrangement joins TRBV5-1 to TRBJ1-2; the match to TRBD1 covers 11 bases. CDR1 SGHRS and CDR2 YFSETQ come from the germline V gene. The CDR3 is 14 residues long. V trimming: 6 bases; J trimming: 4 bases; junction bases outside the gene matches: 5. CDR3 in DNA: TGCGCCAGCACCTACGGGACAGGGGGCTATGGCTACACCTTC. It is translated as CASTYGTGGYGYTF.

The chain recombines TRBV2 with TRBJ1-5; 8 bases line up with TRBD1. Per germline, CDR1 SNHLY and CDR2 FYNNEI. The CDR3 runs 13 residues. J gave up 4 bases and V 5 bases, and 1 base lay outside the gene matches. The CDR3 bases are TGTGCCAGCAGTAGGGACAGGAATCAGCCCCAGCATTTT. Its protein product is CASSRDRNQPQHF.

CDR3 DNA sequence: TGTGCCAGCAGCTTAGGTTCAGGGGGCGATTCACCCCTCCACTTT. This sequence encodes CASSLGSGGDSPLHF. The genes are TRBV7-9 and TRBJ1-6; 8 bases map to TRBD1. CDR1 is SEHNR and CDR2 is FQNEAQ in the germline V gene (reference sequence). The ends lost 1 base at V and 8 bases at J; junction bases unmatched: 4. The CDR3 has 15 residues. Supplemented by reference TRBV7-9 and TRBJ1-6, the full variable domain reads DTGVSQNPRHKITKRGQNVTFRCDPISEHNRLYWYRQTLGQGPEFLTYFQNEAQLEKSRLLSDRFSAERPKGSFSTLEIQRTEQGDSAMYLCASSLGSGGDSPLHFGNGTRLTVT.

This chain links TRBV19 with TRBJ1-1; D is uncertain. The germline CDR1 and CDR2 sequences are LNHDA and SQIVND (reference sequence). V dropped 2 bases and J dropped 6 bases, with 13 bases sitting between them. The CDR3 is made up of 14 amino acids. The CDR3 region is CASSIPGLVSEAFF. As DNA, the CDR3 is TGTGCCAGTAGTATACCAGGCCTCGTGTCTGAAGCTTTCTTT.

The chain has TRBV28 and TRBJ1-1, with 7 bases aligning to TRBD1. This CDR3 region has 12 residues. Unmatched junction bases numbered 7, after V lost 7 bases and J lost 8 bases. The germline V gene has CDR1 MDHEN and CDR2 SYDVKM. The CDR3 coding sequence is TGTGCCAGCAACCGGGACAGCAAAGAAGCTTTCTTT. It translates to CASNRDSKEAFF.

This clone was counted only a few times. V and J are TRBV3-1 (or the pseudogene TRBV3-2) and TRBJ2-7, with 9 bases aligning to TRBD2. V lost 4 bases, J lost 4 bases, and 5 bases stayed unmatched. The CDR3 sequence is 14 residues long. The V gene's germline CDR1 is LGHDT and CDR2 YNNKEL (reference sequence). Here the CDR3 DNA reads TGTGCCAGCAGCCTGGTAGCGGGGGATTACGAGCAGTACTTC. Protein product: CASSLVAGDYEQYF.

This clone showed up just once. The chain joins TRBV6-5 to TRBJ1-1, with 7 bases that match TRBD1. V dropped 7 bases and J dropped 4; count of bases not matched to a gene: 9. Germline V gene data show CDR1 as MNHEY and CDR2 as SVGAGI. This CDR3 spans 14 amino acids. The CDR3 DNA is TGTGCCAGCACTCAGGGGGACCCGAGCACTGAAGCTTTCTTT. This encodes CASTQGDPSTEAFF.

The chain is built from TRBV2 and TRBJ1-5; no reliable D call. V was pared by 2 bases and J by 4 bases, with 12 bases between. The germline gives CDR1 SNHLY, CDR2 FYNNEI. This CDR3 spans 15 amino acids. Written as DNA, the CDR3 is TGTGCCAGCAGTGAATCACAGTCGGGGAATCAGCCCCAGCATTTT. This translates into CASSESQSGNQPQHF.

The chain links TRBV10-3 to TRBJ2-7, with no clear D. The germline V gene encodes CDR1 ENHRY and CDR2 SYGVKD. The CDR3 covers 12 residues. Trimming shortened V by 0 bases and J by 2 bases, and 2 bases separated the two germline ends. The CDR3 loop is CAISESAYEQYF. The CDR3 region has the DNA TGTGCCATCAGTGAGTCCGCCTACGAGCAGTACTTC.

The chain combines TRBV29-1 with TRBJ1-2, with 7 bases lining up with TRBD1. The J segment lost 5 bases and the V segment lost 7 bases, leaving 16 bases of the junction unmatched. The length of the CDR3 is 15 residues. Germline assignment: CDR1 SQVTM and CDR2 ANQGSEA. The CDR3 region is CSGYDASQGDYGYTF. The CDR3, as DNA: TGCAGCGGATACGATGCGTCGCAGGGGGATTATGGCTACACCTTC.

The rearrangement joins TRBV11-2 to TRBJ2-7, with D possibly TRBD2 on 5 matching bases. The CDR3 sequence is 15 residues long. Germline CDR1 reads SGHAT; CDR2 reads FQNNGV. V lost 1 base and J lost 3, with 13 bases in between. CDR3 bases: TGTGCCAGCAGCTTAGGAAGGACTGGTTTCTACGAGCAGTACTTC. The encoded protein is CASSLGRTGFYEQYF.

The chain couples TRBV13 to TRBJ1-1, with TRBD1 as a possible D gene (6 bases). Trimming cost V 5 bases and J 5 bases, with 21 bases left between them. The CDR3 length is 16 residues. Germline-derived CDR1 and CDR2 are PRHDT and FYEKMQ (reference sequence). CDR3 DNA sequence: TGTGCCAGCAGCCCCCGGCGGGGGGCTTTGGGGACTGAAGCTTTCTTT. This codes for CASSPRRGALGTEAFF.

The sample holds a few counts of this clone. V gene TRBV12-3 or TRBV12-4 combines with J gene TRBJ1-1; TRBD1 matches at 7 bases. V lost 5 bases and J lost 10; bases outside the gene matches: 10. The CDR3 sequence is 13 residues long. CDR3 residues: CASSRAGTERAFF. CDR3 nucleotides: TGTGCCAGCAGTAGAGCCGGGACAGAGAGAGCTTTCTTT.